The entry below gives a single T cell receptor (beta chain) sequence along with its context. Its antigen is still unknown. Expressed TCRB transcripts were sequenced after all isolated RNA was converted to cDNA. Regulatory, naive and central memory T cell samples averaged around 3.6 million reads. TCRdb's table, derived via immunoSEQ multiplex PCR, lists solely in-frame clones and lacks some. The table includes around 140,000 clones, about 10% detected once. The V gene's germline CDR1 is SGHTA and CDR2 FQGTGA. V was pared by 5 bases and J by 3 bases, with 9 bases of the junction left unmatched. The CDR3 totals 15 residues. The sample comes from a study of beta chain features in type 1 diabetes. General study findings and limits: A moderate, significant TCRB CDR3 shortening appeared in type 1 diabetes across four CD4+ subsets. Whether HLA type affects TCRB rearrangement stayed undetermined in the present work. Junctions at VDJ sites from type 1 diabetes patients had fewer insertions and more deletions.

Sequencing was performed on central memory CD4+ T cells from blood. This clonotype was sampled from a man aged 25 to 45 with type 1 diabetes. V gene TRBV7-3 combines with J gene TRBJ1-2, with 7 bases aligning to TRBD1. CDR3 nucleotide sequence: TGTGCCAGCAGCCCGAATCAGGGACAGCACTATGGCTACACCTTC. Its translation: CASSPNQGQHYGYTF.